The T cell receptor beta chain described here comes from a study of blood T cell repertoires in COVID-19. This CDR3 contains 20 residues. Germline-derived CDR1 and CDR2 are SNHLY and FYNNEI. V lost 0 bases and J lost 2; bases outside the gene matches: 9. TCRdb's copy holds only in-frame clones and misses some; the assay was immunoSEQ multiplex PCR. This table holds about 34,000 clones, roughly 80% found once. The chain joins TRBV2 to TRBJ2-2; 13 positions agree with TRBD2. The sequencing sample was made of peripheral blood. The source is a human donor in a cohort sampled during active COVID-19. In nucleotides, the CDR3 is TGTGCCAGCAGTGAAGCCTTCCCGACTAGCGGGAGGCCCAACACCGGGGAGCTGTTTTTT. Encoded protein: CASSEAFPTSGRPNTGELFF.